Below are 14 T cell receptor beta chains sequenced from a single sample in a study of cytomegalovirus exposure and HLA in healthy donors. Primers: 60 Vbeta forward and 13 Jbeta reverse. Using immunoSEQ multiplex PCR, the repertoire was profiled, and TCRdb retains in-frame clones only, with some absent. Of roughly 100,000 clones listed, about 70% are singletons. The sequenced sample was PBMCs. The source of these receptors is a man in his forties or fifties in good health and CMV-seropositive.

This clone was counted only a few times. This chain uses TRBV6-7 with TRBJ2-2; 11 nucleotides agree with TRBD2. TRBV6-7 is designated an ORF whose function remains uncertain. V lost 7 bases to trimming and J lost 0 bases; unmatched junction nucleotides: 16. CDR3 size: 20 residues. CDR3 sequence: CASISAGTSGPHANTGELFF. The CDR3 region has the DNA TGTGCCAGCATCTCCGCGGGGACTAGCGGTCCGCACGCGAACACCGGGGAGCTGTTTTTT.

The chain carries TRBV28 and TRBJ2-5; TRBD2 is a possible D gene (7 bases). This CDR3 comprises 16 residues. From germline, CDR1 is MDHEN and CDR2 SYDVKM. The V and J ends lost 1 base and 2 bases respectively, with 14 bases between them. Written as DNA, the CDR3 is TGTGCCAGCAGTTTATCAGGCGGGGGCGGTCAAGAGACCCAGTACTTC. Protein: CASSLSGGGGQETQYF.

The J gene is TRBJ1-2, the V gene TRBV28, with D possibly matching TRBD1 (5 bases). Germline CDR1 reads MDHEN; CDR2 reads SYDVKM. Trimming stripped 5 bases from V and 0 bases from J, with 10 bases between. The CDR3 contains 14 residues. For the CDR3, the DNA is TGTGCCAGCAGTCCATCAGGGTCTAACTATGGCTACACCTTC. Amino acids: CASSPSGSNYGYTF.

J is TRBJ1-4 and V is TRBV4-2; TRBD1 agrees at 8 bases. Germline assignment: CDR1 LGHNA and CDR2 YNFKEQ. This CDR3 region has 15 residues. Germline trimming cut 2 bases from V and 8 bases from J; bases unmatched to any gene: 7. CDR3 in amino acids: CASSQLTGEGEKLFF. Here the CDR3 DNA reads TGTGCCAGCAGCCAATTGACAGGGGAGGGCGAAAAACTGTTTTTT.

J is TRBJ1-1 and V is TRBV5-1, with 8 bases lining up with TRBD1. The length of the CDR3 is 16 residues. Trimming cost V 5 bases and J 4 bases; bases outside gene matches: 13. From germline, CDR1 is SGHRS and CDR2 YFSETQ. The CDR3, as DNA: TGCGCCAGCAGTCCATCAGGGACAGGCCGACCCACTGAAGCTTTCTTT. Its protein is CASSPSGTGRPTEAFF.

This chain connects TRBV6-1 to TRBJ1-4; D is unresolved. The CDR3 is 14 amino acids. From germline, CDR1 is MNHNS and CDR2 SASEGT. V shed 9 bases and J shed 8 bases, with 19 bases lying between them. CDR3 in DNA: TGTGCCAGTATCCTATCGACTCGGGGAGAAAAACTGTTTTTT. It encodes CASILSTRGEKLFF.

This chain links TRBV18 with TRBJ1-5; the D is unclear. Germline V gene sequence: CDR1 KGHSH, CDR2 LQKENI. This CDR3 spans 15 amino acids. Trimming cost V 2 bases and J 7 bases, with 15 bases left between them. Here the CDR3 reads CASSPVDTREQPQHF. CDR3 in DNA: TGTGCCAGCTCACCAGTCGATACACGGGAACAGCCCCAGCATTTT.

The chain's CDR3 is CASSKTSGGSTDTQYF. CDR3 DNA sequence: TGTGCCAGCAGCAAGACTAGCGGGGGTAGCACAGATACGCAGTATTTT. The chain recombines TRBV7-2 with TRBJ2-3, with 12 bases that match TRBD2. The length of the CDR3 is 16 residues. The J segment lost 0 bases and the V segment lost 5 bases, leaving 3 bases of the junction unmatched. Germline V gene data show CDR1 as SGHTA and CDR2 as FQGNSA. The full variable domain, in which reference TRBV7-2 and TRBJ2-3 provide the parts outside the CDR3, is GAGVSQSPSNKVTEKGKDVELRCDPISGHTALYWYRQSLGQGLEFLIYFQGNSAPDKSGLPSDRFSAERTGGSVSTLTIQRTQQEDSAVYLCASSKTSGGSTDTQYFGPGTRLTVL.

The chain couples TRBV18 to TRBJ2-5; D unclear. Germline V CDR1 and CDR2: KGHSH, LQKENI. Trimming took 0 bases from V and 4 from J, leaving 6 bases between them. The CDR3 is 13 residues long. CDR3 residues: CASSPPALETQYF. The CDR3 region has the DNA TGTGCCAGCTCACCACCGGCCTTAGAGACCCAGTACTTC.

The chain carries TRBV30 and TRBJ1-5; 7 nucleotides align to TRBD1. Germline V gene sequence: CDR1 GTSNPN, CDR2 SVGIG (reference sequence). This CDR3 spans 14 amino acids. The ends lost 1 base at V and 8 bases at J; junction bases unmatched: 8. The CDR3 sequence is CAWSGLDRSEPQHF. The CDR3 nucleotides are TGTGCCTGGAGTGGATTGGACAGGAGCGAGCCCCAGCATTTT. Filled out from reference TRBV30 and TRBJ1-5, the complete variable domain reads SQTIHQWPATLVQPVGSPLSLECTVEGTSNPNLYWYRQAAGRGLQLLFYSVGIGQISSEVPQNLSASRPQDRQFILSSKKLLLSDSGFYLCAWSGLDRSEPQHFGDGTRLSIL.

The V call is TRBV10-3, the J call TRBJ2-7; TRBD1 agrees at 8 bases. V dropped 0 bases and J dropped 4; count of bases not matched to a gene: 14. Germline CDR1 ENHRY, CDR2 SYGVKD. The CDR3 is 18 amino acids. The DNA for the CDR3 is TGTGCCATCAGTGAGTCGTCGCTATTGGACAGGGCCTGGTACGAGCAGTACTTC. Encoded protein: CAISESSLLDRAWYEQYF.

The chain links TRBV11-2 to TRBJ2-7; D remains ambiguous. Per the germline V gene, CDR1 is SGHAT and CDR2 is FQNNGV. CDR3 length: 15 amino acids. The ends were cut back, 6 bases at V and 4 bases at J, with 19 bases in the middle. Written as DNA, the CDR3 is TGTGCCAGCAGGCCGCCGCTAGGAACCTCTTACGAGCAGTACTTC. Its translation is CASRPPLGTSYEQYF.

J is TRBJ2-5 and V is TRBV4-1, with 11 positions matching TRBD2. With 4 bases clipped from V and 2 bases from J, the junction kept 3 bases outside the gene matches. Germline CDR1 and CDR2: MGHRA and YSYEKL. The CDR3 spans 15 residues. CDR3: CASSPLAGGQETQYF. DNA for the CDR3: TGCGCCAGCAGCCCTTTAGCGGGGGGGCAAGAGACCCAGTACTTC.

The chain recombines TRBV5-8 with TRBJ2-5; 9 bases map to TRBD1. CDR3 length: 13 residues. Germline loops: CDR1 SGHTS, CDR2 YDEGEE. V lost 3 bases to trimming and J lost 5 bases; unmatched junction nucleotides: 2. The CDR3 DNA reads as TGTGCCAGCAGCTACAGGGGGCTGGAGACCCAGTACTTC. Protein: CASSYRGLETQYF.